What follows are 11 T cell receptor beta chains derived from one specimen sequenced in a study of shared clonotypes between healthy human individuals. Using immunoSEQ multiplex PCR, the repertoire was profiled, and TCRdb retains in-frame clones only, with some absent. This repertoire shows 800,000 to 950,000 clones, 90% to 98% found once; its top ten account for under 0.3%. Naive CD8 cells, CD45RO-negative and positively selected for CCR7, excluded terminally differentiated effector memory CD45RA+ cells. Material for sequencing was naive CD8+ T cells sorted from blood. These receptors all come from a man under 40 in good health.

The rearrangement joins TRBV27 to TRBJ2-2; D might be TRBD2 (6 bases). In germline, CDR1 is MNHEY, CDR2 SMNVEV (reference sequence). The CDR3 consists of 13 residues. Trimming left V 6 bases short and J 3 bases short, with 8 bases between. The CDR3 region has the DNA TGTGCCAGCAGGGACTATGACACCGGGGAGCTGTTTTTT. It translates to CASRDYDTGELFF.

This chain uses TRBV27 with TRBJ2-3; 8 nucleotides agree with TRBD1. CDR1 is MNHEY and CDR2 is SMNVEV in the germline V gene (reference sequence). Trimming removed 0 bases from V and 0 bases from J; junction bases left unmatched: 2. CDR3 size: 16 residues. CDR3 sequence (DNA): TGTGCCAGCAGTTTATCTCGGACAGGGAGCACAGATACGCAGTATTTT. This codes for CASSLSRTGSTDTQYF.

The genes are TRBV6-4 and TRBJ1-1; unclear D gene. The CDR3 is made up of 13 amino acids. V was trimmed by 3 bases and J by 6 bases, leaving 11 bases between them. CDR1 is MRHNA and CDR2 is SNTAGT in the germline V gene. CDR3 nucleotide sequence: TGTGCCAGCAGTGAAGATGGGGTGGCTGAAGCTTTCTTT. Its translation is CASSEDGVAEAFF.

The genes are TRBV19 and TRBJ2-7, with 9 bases that match TRBD1. CDR1 and CDR2 (germline): LNHDA, SQIVND (reference sequence). This CDR3 region has 12 residues. The V gene end was trimmed by 10 bases and the J gene end by 2 bases; junction bases not matched to a gene: 3. Here the CDR3 DNA reads TGTGCCACCAGACAGGGGGCCTACGAGCAGTACTTC. Its translation: CATRQGAYEQYF.

A single count supports this clone. The V call is TRBV6-5, the J call TRBJ2-7, with 7 nucleotides matching TRBD1. Germline CDR1 and CDR2: MNHEY and SVGAGI. V shed 8 bases, J shed 0 bases, and the junction held 7 bases outside the gene matches. The CDR3 is 14 amino acids. The CDR3 spells CASYGQESSYEQYF. CDR3 sequence (DNA): TGTGCCAGCTATGGACAGGAGAGCTCCTACGAGCAGTACTTC.

V and J are TRBV27 and TRBJ2-2, with 15 positions matching TRBD2. Germline V CDR1 and CDR2: MNHEY, SMNVEV (reference sequence). The V segment lost 5 bases and the J segment 6 bases; nucleotides outside the gene matches: 4. The CDR3 is 16 amino acids. CDR3 coding DNA: TGTGCCAGCAGTAGGACTAGCGGGAGGGCCCCCGGGGAGCTGTTTTTT. Residues: CASSRTSGRAPGELFF.

V and J are TRBV29-1 and TRBJ1-5, with D perhaps TRBD1 (5 bases). This CDR3 has 12 residues. The V and J ends lost 7 bases and 4 bases respectively, with 11 bases between them. Germline V lookup: CDR1 SQVTM, CDR2 ANQGSEA. For the CDR3, the DNA is TGCAGCGCCGTGGGGGATAATCAGCCCCAGCATTTT. Translating gives CSAVGDNQPQHF.

The chain has TRBV7-9 and TRBJ2-5; 9 positions agree with TRBD2. The CDR3 length is 12 residues. Looked up from germline, CDR1 is SEHNR and CDR2 is FQNEAQ (reference sequence). Losses at the gene ends were 8 bases for V and 6 bases for J; bases not matched to a gene: 4. The CDR3 coding sequence is TGTGCCAGCGTGGGACTAGCTCAGACCCAGTACTTC. Residues: CASVGLAQTQYF. The variable domain in full, with the rest retrieved from reference TRBV7-9 and TRBJ2-5, is DTGVSQNPRHKITKRGQNVTFRCDPISEHNRLYWYRQTLGQGPEFLTYFQNEAQLEKSRLLSDRFSAERPKGSFSTLEIQRTEQGDSAMYLCASVGLAQTQYFGPGTRLLVL.

This chain joins TRBV25-1 and TRBJ2-7; possibly TRBD1 for D (6 bases). CDR1 is MGHDK and CDR2 is SYGVNS in the germline V gene. The CDR3 has 15 amino acids. Trimming pared 3 bases from V and 0 bases from J, leaving 12 bases between. CDR3 sequence reads: CASSDPGQSSYEQYF. The CDR3 DNA reads as TGTGCCAGCAGTGACCCGGGACAAAGCTCCTACGAGCAGTACTTC.

The DNA of the CDR3 is TGTGCCAGCAGTGAAGTTCGGGGAATAGCTAACTATGGCTACACCTTC. It yields the protein CASSEVRGIANYGYTF. V gene TRBV6-1 combines with J gene TRBJ1-2, with unresolved D. Germline V gene lookup returns CDR1 MNHNS and CDR2 SASEGT. Between the trimmed V and J ends, which lost 1 base and 0 bases, there was a span of 12 bases. This CDR3 has 16 residues.

The gene calls are TRBV6-5 and TRBJ1-2, with D maybe TRBD1 (6 bases). CDR3 size: 15 residues. The germline V gene has CDR1 MNHEY and CDR2 SVGAGI. V was shortened by 0 bases and J by 4 bases, with 12 bases between the two germline ends. In DNA form, the CDR3 reads TGTGCCAGCAGTTACTCGGCAGGGGTGGCCTATGGCTACACCTTC. Its protein is CASSYSAGVAYGYTF.